This T cell receptor beta chain was found in a study of identical twins. All donors comprised healthy Caucasians. TCRdb independently ran MiXCR on the 5' RACE reads; one entry per CDR3 protein. The sample consists of 400,000 to 500,000 distinct CDR3 sequences, roughly 20% of them appearing once. CDR1 is MGHRA and CDR2 is YSYEKL in the germline V gene. This CDR3 region has 14 residues. V lost 4 bases to trimming and J lost 5 bases; unmatched junction nucleotides: 5. In its sample, this clonotype was seen many times. Sequencing was carried out using naive T cells sorted from blood. The V and J genes are TRBV4-1 and TRBJ2-1; 7 nucleotides agree with TRBD2. The sequence derives from a man aged 50 to 59 in good health. CDR3 protein: CASSRLGLNNEQFF. The CDR3 region has the DNA TGCGCCAGCAGCCGATTGGGACTAAACAATGAGCAGTTCTTC.